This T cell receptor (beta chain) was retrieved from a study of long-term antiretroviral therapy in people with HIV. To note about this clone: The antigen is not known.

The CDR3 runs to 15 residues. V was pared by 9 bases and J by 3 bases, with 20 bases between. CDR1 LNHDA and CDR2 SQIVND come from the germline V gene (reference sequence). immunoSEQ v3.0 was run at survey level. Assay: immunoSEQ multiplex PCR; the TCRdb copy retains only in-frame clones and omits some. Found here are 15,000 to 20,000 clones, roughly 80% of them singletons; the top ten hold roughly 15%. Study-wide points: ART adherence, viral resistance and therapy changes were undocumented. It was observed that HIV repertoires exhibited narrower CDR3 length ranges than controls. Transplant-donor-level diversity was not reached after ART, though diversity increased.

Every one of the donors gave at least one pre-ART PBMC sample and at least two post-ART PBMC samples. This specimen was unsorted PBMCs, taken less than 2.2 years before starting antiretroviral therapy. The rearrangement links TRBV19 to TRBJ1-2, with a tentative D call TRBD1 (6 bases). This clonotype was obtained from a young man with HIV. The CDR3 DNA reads TGTGCCAGCAGAGTCACAGGGCTTGGAGACTATGGCTACACCTTC. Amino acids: CASRVTGLGDYGYTF.